The clone carrying this TCR beta chain was seen a handful of times. The antigen is undetermined. These data belong to a study of T-cell memory formation after mild COVID-19. Study at large: Largely donor-specific TCR clusters were found.

Study-wide results and caveats: Whereas later expanders leaned CD4+, clones contracting day 15 to 85 showed a balanced CD4/CD8 makeup.

TCRdb processed the 5' RACE reads anew with MiXCR; each CDR3 protein has one entry. The sample has roughly 310,000 distinct CDR3 sequences, 15% to 20% seen once. The V end lost 4 bases, the J end lost 6 bases, and 12 bases lay between the germline ends. From germline, CDR1 is SGHTA and CDR2 FQGNSA. This CDR3 spans 14 amino acids. The chain links TRBV7-2 to TRBJ2-2; D is unclear. The TCR was taken from a man aged 18 to 30 who had mild COVID-19 (a few samples of this study predate the infection). Cell type and time point are not known. The sample taken for sequencing was PBMCs or a T cell subset sorted from them (not recorded which). Here the CDR3 reads CASSSLSVSGELFF. CDR3 in DNA: TGTGCCAGCAGCTCCCTTTCGGTTTCCGGGGAGCTGTTTTTT.